The clone carrying this T cell receptor (beta chain) was recorded many times. Its antigen is not identified. This specimen comes from a study of T cells in Graves' hyperthyroidism and ophthalmopathy. Whole-study context: Before treatment of any kind, peripheral blood was taken at initial diagnosis. Notes on the study in general: Expanded thyroid clonotypes (above 0.001) were mostly also found in blood. The model made its ophthalmopathy prediction, and onset followed a median 6.5 months later.

Researchers amplified the TCR beta CDR3 regions from RNA transcripts. A set of HTBI primers served as the primers for a first-round RT-PCR of the TCR CDR3. TCRdb ran MiXCR on the multiplex PCR reads and lists one entry per CDR3 protein. Of hundreds of thousands of distinct CDR3 sequences listed, about a sixth were seen once; the top ten hold over 3.5%. The ends were cut back, 1 base at V and 8 bases at J, with 12 bases in the middle. This CDR3 has 14 residues. Germline assignment: CDR1 SGHTA and CDR2 FQGNSA. Hyperthyroidism had been newly diagnosed in patients aged 18 to 65, and its duration was under 2 months.

The sequencing sample was made of blood. V and J are TRBV7-2 and TRBJ2-1, with D uncertain. This TCR was sampled from a woman aged 25 to 39 with Graves' hyperthyroidism. The CDR3: CASSLGVWSDEQFF. In nucleotides, the CDR3 is TGTGCCAGCAGCTTAGGTGTTTGGAGCGATGAGCAGTTCTTC.